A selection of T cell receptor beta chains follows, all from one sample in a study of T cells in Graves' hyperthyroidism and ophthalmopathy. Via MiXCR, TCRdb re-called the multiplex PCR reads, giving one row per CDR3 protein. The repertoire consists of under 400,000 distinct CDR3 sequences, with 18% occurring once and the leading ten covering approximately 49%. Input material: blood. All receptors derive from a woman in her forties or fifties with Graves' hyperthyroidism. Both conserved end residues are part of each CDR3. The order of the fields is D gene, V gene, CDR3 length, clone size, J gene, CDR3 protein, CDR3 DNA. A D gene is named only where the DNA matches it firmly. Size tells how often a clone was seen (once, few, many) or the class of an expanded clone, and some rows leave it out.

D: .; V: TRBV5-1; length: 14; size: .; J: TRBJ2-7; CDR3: CASSLRGGYDEQYF; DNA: TGCGCCAGCAGCTTGAGGGGGGGTTATGACGAGCAGTACTTC
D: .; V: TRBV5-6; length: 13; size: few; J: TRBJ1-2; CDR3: CASSLGTANAYTF; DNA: TGTGCCAGCAGCTTGGGGACGGCAAATGCCTACACCTTC
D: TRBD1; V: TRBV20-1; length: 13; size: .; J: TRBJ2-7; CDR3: CSASETGTYEQYF; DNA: TGCAGTGCTAGTGAGACAGGGACCTACGAGCAGTACTTC
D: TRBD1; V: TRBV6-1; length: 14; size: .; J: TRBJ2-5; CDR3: CASRPGQGGETQYF; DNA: TGTGCCAGCAGACCCGGACAGGGGGGAGAGACCCAGTACTTC
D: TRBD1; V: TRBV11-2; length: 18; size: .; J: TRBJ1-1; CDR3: CASSFTSGTGGPDTEAFF; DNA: TGTGCCAGCAGCTTCACCTCCGGGACAGGGGGCCCGGACACTGAAGCTTTCTTT
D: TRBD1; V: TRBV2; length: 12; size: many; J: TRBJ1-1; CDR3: CASSATGEVAFF; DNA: TGTGCCAGCAGTGCTACAGGGGAGGTAGCTTTCTTT
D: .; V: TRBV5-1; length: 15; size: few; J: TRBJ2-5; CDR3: CASSTSWGEEETQYF; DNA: TGCGCCAGCAGCACCTCATGGGGGGAGGAAGAGACCCAGTACTTC
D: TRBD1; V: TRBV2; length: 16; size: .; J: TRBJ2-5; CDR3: CASRRPGQGARETQYF; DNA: TGTGCCAGCAGACGACCGGGACAGGGGGCGCGGGAGACCCAGTACTTC
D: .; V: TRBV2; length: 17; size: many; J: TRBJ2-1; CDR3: CASSHTRAWAQRDEQFF; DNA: TGTGCCAGCAGTCACACCCGGGCGTGGGCCCAGAGGGATGAGCAGTTCTTC
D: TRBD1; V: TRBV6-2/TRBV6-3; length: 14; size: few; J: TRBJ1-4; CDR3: CASSYRGQGEKLFF; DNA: TGTGCCAGCAGTTACAGGGGGCAAGGGGAAAAACTGTTTTTT
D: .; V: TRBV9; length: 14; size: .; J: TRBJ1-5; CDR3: CASSGGGAYQPQHF; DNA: TGTGCCAGCAGCGGGGGGGGAGCTTATCAGCCCCAGCATTTT
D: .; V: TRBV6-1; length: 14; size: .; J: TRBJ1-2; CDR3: CASSPSDSLYGYTF; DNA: TGTGCCAGCAGTCCCTCCGACAGCTTATATGGCTACACCTTC
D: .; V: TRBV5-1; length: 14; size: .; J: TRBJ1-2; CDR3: CASSGDSANYGYTF; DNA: TGCGCCAGCAGCGGCGACAGTGCGAACTATGGCTACACCTTC
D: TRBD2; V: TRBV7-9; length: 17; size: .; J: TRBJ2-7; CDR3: CASSLSGTSGTPYEQYF; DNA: TGTGCCAGCAGCCTTTCCGGGACTAGCGGGACCCCGTACGAGCAGTACTTC
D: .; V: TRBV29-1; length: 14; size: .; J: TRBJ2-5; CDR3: CSVEWTALEETQYF; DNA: TGCAGCGTTGAGTGGACAGCGCTAGAAGAGACCCAGTACTTC
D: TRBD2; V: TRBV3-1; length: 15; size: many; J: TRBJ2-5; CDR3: CASSQLAGGPGTQYF; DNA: TGTGCCAGCAGCCAATTAGCGGGGGGGCCAGGGACCCAGTACTTC
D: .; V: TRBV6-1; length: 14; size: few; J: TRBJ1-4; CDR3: CASRQGSPNEKLFF; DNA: TGTGCCAGCAGACAGGGATCCCCTAATGAAAAACTGTTTTTT
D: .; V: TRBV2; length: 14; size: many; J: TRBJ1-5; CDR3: CASSEGGLNQPQHF; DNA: TGTGCCAGCAGTGAAGGGGGGCTCAATCAGCCCCAGCATTTT
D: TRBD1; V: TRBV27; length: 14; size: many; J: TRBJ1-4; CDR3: CASRTGGLGEKLFF; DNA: TGTGCCAGCAGGACAGGGGGCTTAGGTGAAAAACTGTTTTTT
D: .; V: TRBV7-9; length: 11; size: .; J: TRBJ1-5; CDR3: CASGTAQPQHF; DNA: TGTGCCAGCGGAACTGCTCAGCCCCAGCATTTT
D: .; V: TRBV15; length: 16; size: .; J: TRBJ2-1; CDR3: CATSSIRDGSYNEQFF; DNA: TGTGCCACCAGCAGCATCCGGGACGGCTCCTACAATGAGCAGTTCTTC
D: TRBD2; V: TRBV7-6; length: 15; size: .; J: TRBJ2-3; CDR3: CASSTTSGSPDTQYF; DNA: TGTGCCAGCAGTACGACTAGCGGGAGCCCAGATACGCAGTATTTT
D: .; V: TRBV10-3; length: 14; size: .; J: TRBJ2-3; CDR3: CAISGGKDTDTQYF; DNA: TGTGCCATCAGTGGGGGGAAAGACACAGATACGCAGTATTTT
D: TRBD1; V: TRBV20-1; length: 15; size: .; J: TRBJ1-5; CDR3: CSALPTGQGFQPQHF; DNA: TGCAGTGCTCTCCCGACGGGACAGGGCTTCCAGCCCCAGCATTTT
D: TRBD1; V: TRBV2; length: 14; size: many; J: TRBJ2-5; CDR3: CASSEWDRQETQYF; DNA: TGTGCCAGCAGTGAATGGGACAGGCAGGAGACCCAGTACTTC
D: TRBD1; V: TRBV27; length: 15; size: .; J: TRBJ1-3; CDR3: CASRDGQGAGNTIYF; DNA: TGTGCCAGCAGAGACGGACAGGGGGCTGGAAACACCATATATTTT
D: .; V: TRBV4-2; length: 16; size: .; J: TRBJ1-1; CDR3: CASSPSSGGENTEAFF; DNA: TGTGCCAGCAGCCCCTCTTCCGGGGGAGAGAACACTGAAGCTTTCTTT
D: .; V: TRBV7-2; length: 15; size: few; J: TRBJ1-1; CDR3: CASSPDTHRDTEAFF; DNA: TGTGCCAGCAGCCCCGATACTCACAGGGACACTGAAGCTTTCTTT
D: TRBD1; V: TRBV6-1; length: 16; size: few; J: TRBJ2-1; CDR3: CASSVSTGTGWNEQFF; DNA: TGTGCCAGCAGTGTCTCAACCGGGACAGGGTGGAATGAGCAGTTCTTC
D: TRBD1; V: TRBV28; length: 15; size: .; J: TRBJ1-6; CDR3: CAATTGGKINSPLHF; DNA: TGTGCCGCCACCACAGGGGGAAAGATTAATTCACCCCTCCACTTT
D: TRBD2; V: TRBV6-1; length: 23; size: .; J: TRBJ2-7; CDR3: CASRAEYRVSPGTSGIKEYEQYF; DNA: TGTGCCAGCAGAGCAGAGTACAGGGTTTCCCCTGGGACTAGCGGTATCAAGGAATACGAGCAGTACTTC
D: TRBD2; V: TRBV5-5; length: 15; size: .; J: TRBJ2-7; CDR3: CASSLYSGRTYEQYF; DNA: TGTGCCAGCAGCTTGTACAGCGGGAGGACCTACGAGCAGTACTTC
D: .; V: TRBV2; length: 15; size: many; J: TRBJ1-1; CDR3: CASSEGAGRYTEAFF; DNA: TGTGCCAGCAGTGAAGGGGCAGGGCGTTACACTGAAGCTTTCTTT
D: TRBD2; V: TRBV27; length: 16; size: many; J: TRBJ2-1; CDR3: CASSLFGTSGRDEQFF; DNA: TGTGCCAGCAGTTTATTCGGTACTAGCGGGAGAGATGAGCAGTTCTTC
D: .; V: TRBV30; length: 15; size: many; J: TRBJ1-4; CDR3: CAWNGPSGTNEKLFF; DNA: TGTGCCTGGAACGGCCCGTCGGGAACTAATGAAAAACTGTTTTTT
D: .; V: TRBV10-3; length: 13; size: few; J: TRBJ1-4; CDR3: CAISDRENEKLFF; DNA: TGTGCCATCAGTGACAGGGAAAATGAAAAACTGTTTTTT
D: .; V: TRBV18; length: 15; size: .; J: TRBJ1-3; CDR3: CASSPTTVSGNTIYF; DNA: TGTGCCAGCTCGCCTACGACCGTCTCTGGAAACACCATATATTTT
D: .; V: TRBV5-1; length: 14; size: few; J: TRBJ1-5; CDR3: CASSDGLGNQPQHF; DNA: TGCGCCAGCAGCGACGGGTTAGGCAATCAGCCCCAGCATTTT
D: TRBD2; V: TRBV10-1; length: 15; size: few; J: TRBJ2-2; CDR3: CASSETSGYTGELFF; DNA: TGCGCCAGCAGTGAGACTAGCGGGTACACCGGGGAGCTGTTTTTT
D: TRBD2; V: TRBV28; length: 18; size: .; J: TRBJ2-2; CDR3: CASSFGTSGTSRTGELFF; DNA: TGTGCCAGCAGTTTTGGGACTAGCGGGACTTCGCGGACCGGGGAGCTGTTTTTT
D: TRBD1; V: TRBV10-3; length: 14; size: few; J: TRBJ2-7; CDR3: CAISALGQEDEQYF; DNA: TGTGCCATCAGTGCCCTGGGACAGGAGGACGAGCAGTACTTC
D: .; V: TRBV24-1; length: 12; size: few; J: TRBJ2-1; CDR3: CATSDYYNEQFF; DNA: TGTGCCACCAGTGATTACTACAATGAGCAGTTCTTC
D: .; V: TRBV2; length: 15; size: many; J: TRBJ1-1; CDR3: CASSDRPWRNTEAFF; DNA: TGTGCCAGCAGTGATCGCCCCTGGAGGAACACTGAAGCTTTCTTT
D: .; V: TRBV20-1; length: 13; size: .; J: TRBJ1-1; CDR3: CSVQTHLNTEAFF; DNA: TGCAGTGTCCAAACTCACCTAAACACTGAAGCTTTCTTT
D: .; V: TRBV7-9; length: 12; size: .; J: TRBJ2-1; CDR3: CASAGDYNEQFF; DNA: TGTGCCAGCGCTGGGGATTACAATGAGCAGTTCTTC
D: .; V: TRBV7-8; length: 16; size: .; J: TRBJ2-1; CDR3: CASSPYRVPREGEQFF; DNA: TGTGCCAGCAGCCCCTACAGGGTCCCTAGAGAAGGTGAGCAGTTCTTC
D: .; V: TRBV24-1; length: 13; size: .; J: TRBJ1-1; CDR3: CATSDLEGRGPFF; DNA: TGTGCCACCAGTGATTTGGAGGGCCGGGGACCTTTCTTT
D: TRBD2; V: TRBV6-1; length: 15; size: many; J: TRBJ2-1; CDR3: CASRLLAGGPDEQFF; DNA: TGTGCCAGCAGGTTACTAGCGGGGGGGCCCGATGAGCAGTTCTTC
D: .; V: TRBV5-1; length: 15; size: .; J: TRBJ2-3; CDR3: CASSLNGHRGDTQYF; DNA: TGCGCCAGCAGCTTGAACGGCCACCGTGGAGATACGCAGTATTTT
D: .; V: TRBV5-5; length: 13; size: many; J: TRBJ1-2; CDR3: CASSFRVSAGYTF; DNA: TGTGCCAGCAGCTTCCGTGTCAGCGCCGGCTACACCTTC
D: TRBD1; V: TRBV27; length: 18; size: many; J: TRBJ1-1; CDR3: CASTRDRGSVSRGTEAFF; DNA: TGTGCCAGCACCCGGGACAGGGGATCAGTCAGTAGAGGCACTGAAGCTTTCTTT
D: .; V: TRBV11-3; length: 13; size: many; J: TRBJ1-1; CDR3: CASSLDEYTEAFF; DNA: TGTGCCAGCAGCTTAGATGAGTACACTGAAGCTTTCTTT
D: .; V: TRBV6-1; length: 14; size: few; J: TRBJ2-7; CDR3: CASAFRATIYEQYF; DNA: TGTGCCAGCGCCTTTCGGGCTACAATCTACGAGCAGTACTTC
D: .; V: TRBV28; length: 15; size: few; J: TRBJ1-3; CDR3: CASSPPPGSRNTIYF; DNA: TGTGCCAGCAGTCCGCCCCCTGGGTCTCGAAACACCATATATTTT
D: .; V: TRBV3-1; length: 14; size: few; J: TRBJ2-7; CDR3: CASSPDIVAYEQYF; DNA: TGTGCCAGCAGCCCCGACATAGTGGCCTACGAGCAGTACTTC
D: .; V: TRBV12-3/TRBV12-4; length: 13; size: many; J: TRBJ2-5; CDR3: CASSSGISETQYF; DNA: TGTGCCAGCAGTTCCGGGATCTCAGAGACCCAGTACTTC
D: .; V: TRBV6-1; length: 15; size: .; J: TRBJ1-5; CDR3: CASTPGLGLNQPQHF; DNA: TGTGCCAGCACCCCCGGACTGGGACTTAATCAGCCCCAGCATTTT
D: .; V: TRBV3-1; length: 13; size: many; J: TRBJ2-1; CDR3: CASSPGTVNEQFF; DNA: TGTGCCAGCAGCCCAGGGACGGTTAATGAGCAGTTCTTC
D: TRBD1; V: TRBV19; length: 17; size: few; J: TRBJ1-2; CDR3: CASSLYSGTGTHYGYTF; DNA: TGTGCCAGTAGTTTATACTCCGGGACAGGGACCCACTATGGCTACACCTTC
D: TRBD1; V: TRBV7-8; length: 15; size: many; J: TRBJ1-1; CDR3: CASSSYRGLNTEAFF; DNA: TGTGCCAGCAGCTCATACAGGGGGCTGAACACTGAAGCTTTCTTT